This T cell receptor (beta chain) was captured by sequencing in a study of response to subunit inactivated influenza vaccine. V shed 0 bases and J shed 1 base, with 11 bases lying between them. The CDR3 has 16 amino acids. Per the germline V gene, CDR1 is SGHDT and CDR2 is YYEEEE. Via MiXCR, TCRdb re-called the RT-PCR reads, giving one row per CDR3 protein. This sample has 450,000 to 600,000 distinct CDR3 sequences, with 6.5% to 8% found just once. This clonotype has just a few counts. The gene calls are TRBV5-6 and TRBJ2-1, with D perhaps TRBD1 or TRBD2 (6 bases each). The sample here was PBMCs from blood, taken around 25 months after vaccination. This clonotype was sampled from a man aged 50-75 years who received an inactivated influenza vaccine. The CDR3 spells CASSLGWGASYNEQFF. The CDR3, as DNA: TGTGCCAGCAGCTTGGGGTGGGGGGCGTCCTACAATGAGCAGTTCTTC.